The subject of this entry is one T cell receptor (beta chain). As yet, its antigen is unknown. TCRdb's table, derived via immunoSEQ multiplex PCR, lists solely in-frame clones and lacks some. The profile shows 65,000 to 95,000 clones, about 91% of them singletons. The sample originates from a study of OX40 agonist ivuxolimab in advanced cancers. Study results and caveats: Dose levels from 0.1 to 3.0 mg/kg saw CD4+ and CD8+ blood T cells expand clonally by week 6. In a subset of nonresponders, normalized T-cell clonal expansion was also low.

This CDR3 has 15 amino acids. The junction had 9 bases not matched to a gene; V was cut back by 6 bases and J by 2 bases. Germline lookup yields CDR1 MDHEN and CDR2 SYDVKM. The sequence was obtained from an adult with an advanced solid tumor such as melanoma, head and neck, liver or kidney cancer. This chain uses TRBV28 with TRBJ2-5; 7 bases agree with TRBD1. Here the sequenced sample was CD4+ or CD8+ T cells sorted from blood, taken in a trial of the OX40 agonist ivuxolimab. This CDR3 reads CASSGHGTVQETQYF. For the CDR3, the DNA is TGTGCCAGCAGCGGCCACGGGACAGTACAAGAGACCCAGTACTTC.